The following is a T cell receptor beta chain sequence with its context. Its antigen is unknown. The data were obtained in a study of blood T cells in healthy people across ages. Then a second PCR, running roughly 7 to 11 cycles, was carried out with a sample-barcoded 5' primer and a J-beta primer mix. MiXCR, applied by TCRdb to the 5' RACE reads, yields one record per CDR3 protein. The sample yields more than 700,000 distinct CDR3 sequences, about half seen once. The CDR3 sequence is 15 residues long. From germline, CDR1 is SGHDN and CDR2 FVKESK. V was clipped by 4 bases and J by 5 bases; unmatched bases: 8. Whole-study findings and limits: Long-lived donors exceeded aged donors in naive CD4+ cells and diversity.

This TCR was recovered from an elderly man in good health. The sequenced material came from blood. The chain recombines TRBV14 with TRBJ1-1; TRBD1 aligns across 9 bases. DNA for the CDR3: TGTGCCAGCAGCCCTTGGGACAGGGAAAATACTGAAGCTTTCTTT. Its protein product is CASSPWDRENTEAFF.